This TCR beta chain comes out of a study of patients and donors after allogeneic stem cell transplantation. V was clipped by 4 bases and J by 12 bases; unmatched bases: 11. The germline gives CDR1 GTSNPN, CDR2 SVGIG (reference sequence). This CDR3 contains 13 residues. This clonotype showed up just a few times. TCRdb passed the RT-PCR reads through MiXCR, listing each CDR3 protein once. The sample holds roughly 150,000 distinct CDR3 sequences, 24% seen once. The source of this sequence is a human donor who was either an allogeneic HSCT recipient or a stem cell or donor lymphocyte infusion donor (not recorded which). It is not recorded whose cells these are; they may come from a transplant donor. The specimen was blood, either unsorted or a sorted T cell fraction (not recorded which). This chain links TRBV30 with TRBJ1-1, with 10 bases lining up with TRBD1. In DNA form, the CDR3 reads TGTGCCTGGAATAAAGCCGGGACAGGGGAATCTTTCTTT. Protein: CAWNKAGTGESFF.